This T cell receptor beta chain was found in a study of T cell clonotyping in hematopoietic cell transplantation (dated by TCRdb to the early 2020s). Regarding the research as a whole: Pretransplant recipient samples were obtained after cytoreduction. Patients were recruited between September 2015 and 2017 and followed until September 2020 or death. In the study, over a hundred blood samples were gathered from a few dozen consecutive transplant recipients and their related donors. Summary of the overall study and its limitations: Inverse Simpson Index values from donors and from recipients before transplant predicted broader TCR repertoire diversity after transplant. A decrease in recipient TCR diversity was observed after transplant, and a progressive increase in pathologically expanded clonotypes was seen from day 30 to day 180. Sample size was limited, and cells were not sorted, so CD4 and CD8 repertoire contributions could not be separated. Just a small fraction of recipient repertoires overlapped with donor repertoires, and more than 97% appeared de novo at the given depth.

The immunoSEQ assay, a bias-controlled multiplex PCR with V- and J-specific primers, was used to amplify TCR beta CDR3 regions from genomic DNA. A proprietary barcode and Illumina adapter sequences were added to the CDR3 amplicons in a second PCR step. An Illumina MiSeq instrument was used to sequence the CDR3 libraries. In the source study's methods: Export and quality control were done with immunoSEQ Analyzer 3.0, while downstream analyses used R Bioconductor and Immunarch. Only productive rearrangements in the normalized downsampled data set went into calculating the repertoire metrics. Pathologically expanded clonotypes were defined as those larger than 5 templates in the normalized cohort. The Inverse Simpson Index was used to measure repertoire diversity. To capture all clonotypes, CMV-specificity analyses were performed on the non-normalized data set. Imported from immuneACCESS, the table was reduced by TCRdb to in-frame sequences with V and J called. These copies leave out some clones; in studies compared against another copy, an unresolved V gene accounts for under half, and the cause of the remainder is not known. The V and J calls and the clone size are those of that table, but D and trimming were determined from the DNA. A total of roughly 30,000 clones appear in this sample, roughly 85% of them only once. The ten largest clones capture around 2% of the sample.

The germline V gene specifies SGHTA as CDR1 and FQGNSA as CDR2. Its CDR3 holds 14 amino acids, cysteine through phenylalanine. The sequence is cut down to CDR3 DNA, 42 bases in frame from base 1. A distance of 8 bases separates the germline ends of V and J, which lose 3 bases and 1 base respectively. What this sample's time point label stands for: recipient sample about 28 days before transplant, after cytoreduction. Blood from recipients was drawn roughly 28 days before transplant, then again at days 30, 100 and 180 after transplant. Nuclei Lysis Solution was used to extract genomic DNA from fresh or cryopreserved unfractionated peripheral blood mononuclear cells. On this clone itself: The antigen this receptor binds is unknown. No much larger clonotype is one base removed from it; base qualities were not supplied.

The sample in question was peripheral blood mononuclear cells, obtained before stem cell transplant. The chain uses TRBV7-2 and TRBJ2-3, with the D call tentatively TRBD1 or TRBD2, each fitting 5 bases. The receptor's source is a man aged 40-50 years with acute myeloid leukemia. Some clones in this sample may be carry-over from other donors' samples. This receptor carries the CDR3 CASSFRDRTDTQYF. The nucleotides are TGTGCCAGCAGCTTCCGGGACCGCACAGATACGCAGTATTTT.